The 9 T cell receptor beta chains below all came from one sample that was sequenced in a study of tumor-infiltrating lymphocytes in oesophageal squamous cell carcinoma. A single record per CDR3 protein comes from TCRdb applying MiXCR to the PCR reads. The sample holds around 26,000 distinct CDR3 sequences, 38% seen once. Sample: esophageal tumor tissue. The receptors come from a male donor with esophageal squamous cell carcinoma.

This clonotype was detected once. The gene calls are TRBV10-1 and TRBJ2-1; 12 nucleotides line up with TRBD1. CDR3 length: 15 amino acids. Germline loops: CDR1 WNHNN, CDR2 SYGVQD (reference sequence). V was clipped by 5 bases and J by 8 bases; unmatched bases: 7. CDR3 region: CASSTGQGAFDEQFF. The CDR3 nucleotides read TGCGCCAGCAGTACGGGACAGGGGGCTTTCGATGAGCAGTTCTTC.

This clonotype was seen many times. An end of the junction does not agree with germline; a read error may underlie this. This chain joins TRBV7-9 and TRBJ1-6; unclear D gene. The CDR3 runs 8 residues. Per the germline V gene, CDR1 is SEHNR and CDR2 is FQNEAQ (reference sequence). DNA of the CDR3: TGTGCCAGCAGCTCCCGGGAATTT. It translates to CASSSREF.

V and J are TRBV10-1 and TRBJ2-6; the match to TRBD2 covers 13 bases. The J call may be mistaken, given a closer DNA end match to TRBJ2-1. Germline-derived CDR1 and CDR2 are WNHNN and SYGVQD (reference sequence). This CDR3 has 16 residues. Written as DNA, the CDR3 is TGCGCCAGCAGTGAGACTAGCGGGAGGGTTGCCAATGAGCAGTTCTTC. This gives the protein CASSETSGRVANEQFF.

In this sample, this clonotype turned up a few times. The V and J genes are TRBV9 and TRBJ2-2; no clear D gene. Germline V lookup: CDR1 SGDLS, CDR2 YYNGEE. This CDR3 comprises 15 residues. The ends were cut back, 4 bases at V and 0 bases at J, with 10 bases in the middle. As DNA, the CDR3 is TGTGCCAGCAGCCCAAGGACGGCGAACACCGGGGAGCTGTTTTTT. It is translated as CASSPRTANTGELFF.

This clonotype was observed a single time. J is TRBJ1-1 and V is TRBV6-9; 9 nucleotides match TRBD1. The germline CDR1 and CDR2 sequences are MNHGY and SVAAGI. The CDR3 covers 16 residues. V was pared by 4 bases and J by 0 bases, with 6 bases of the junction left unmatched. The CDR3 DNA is TGTGCCAGCAGTTCCGGACAGGGGCATATGAACACTGAAGCTTTCTTT. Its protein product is CASSSGQGHMNTEAFF.

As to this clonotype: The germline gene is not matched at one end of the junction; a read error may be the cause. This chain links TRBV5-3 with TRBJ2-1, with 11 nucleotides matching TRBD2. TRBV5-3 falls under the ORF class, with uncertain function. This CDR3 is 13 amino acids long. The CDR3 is CASSLDRLAGQFF. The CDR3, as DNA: TGTGCCAGCAGCTTGGATAGACTAGCGGGACAGTTCTTC.

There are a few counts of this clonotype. The CDR3 nucleotides read TGTGCCAGCAGTCCCCGGTGGACTAGCGGGCATCAAGAGACCCAGTACTTC. Translated, it gives CASSPRWTSGHQETQYF. The V call is TRBV25-1, the J call TRBJ2-5; 11 bases are a match to TRBD2. This CDR3 has 17 residues. CDR1 and CDR2 (germline): MGHDK, SYGVNS. V lost 5 bases to trimming and J lost 2 bases; unmatched junction nucleotides: 10.

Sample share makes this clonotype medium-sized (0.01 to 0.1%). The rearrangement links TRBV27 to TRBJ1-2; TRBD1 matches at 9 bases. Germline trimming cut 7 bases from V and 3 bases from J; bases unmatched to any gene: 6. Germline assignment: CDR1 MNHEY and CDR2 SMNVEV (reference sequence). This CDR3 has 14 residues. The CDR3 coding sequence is TGTGCCAGCAAAGGGACAGGGTGGGACTATGGCTACACCTTC. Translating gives CASKGTGWDYGYTF.

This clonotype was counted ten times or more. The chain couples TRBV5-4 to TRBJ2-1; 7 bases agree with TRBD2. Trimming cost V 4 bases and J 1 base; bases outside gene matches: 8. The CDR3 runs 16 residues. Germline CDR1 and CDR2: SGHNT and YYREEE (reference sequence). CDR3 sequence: CASSREASGSYNEQFF. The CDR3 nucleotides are TGTGCCAGCAGCAGGGAGGCTAGCGGTTCCTACAATGAGCAGTTCTTC.